The 21 T cell receptor beta chains in this list originate from one sample, sequenced in a study of shared clonotypes between healthy human individuals. Profiled with immunoSEQ multiplex PCR; TCRdb holds only in-frame clones, not every one. The sample carries over 2 million clones, around 93% recorded once. The sequenced sample consisted of naive CD4+ T cells from PBMCs. Noted subset: CD45RA+ positively selected. These receptors came from a man younger than 30 in good health. Some clones in this sample may be carry-over from other donors' samples.

The chain links TRBV7-2 to TRBJ2-5, with 12 bases fitting TRBD2. The CDR3 loop spans 16 amino acids. Trimming at V came to 5 bases and at J to 1 base, leaving 5 bases not matched to a gene. Germline lookup yields CDR1 SGHTA and CDR2 FQGNSA. The CDR3 region is CASSLGLAGTQETQYF. As DNA, the CDR3 is TGTGCCAGCAGCCTTGGACTAGCGGGGACCCAAGAGACCCAGTACTTC.

The J gene is TRBJ2-5, the V gene TRBV6-1; 7 positions agree with TRBD2. CDR1 MNHNS and CDR2 SASEGT come from the germline V gene. Trimming removed 10 bases from V and 3 bases from J; junction bases left unmatched: 5. The CDR3 has 12 amino acids. The chain's CDR3 is CAIRDYEETQYF. DNA of the CDR3: TGTGCCATCCGGGACTATGAAGAGACCCAGTACTTC.

Comment on this clone: The sample contains more than one DNA sequence encoding this CDR3. The chain is built from TRBV10-3 and TRBJ2-7, with 7 bases fitting TRBD2. The length of the CDR3 is 13 residues. Germline values: CDR1 ENHRY, CDR2 SYGVKD. With V trimmed by 4 bases and J by 2 bases, 2 bases remained unmatched. CDR3 coding DNA: TGTGCCATCAGTGCAGGGAGGGCCTACGAGCAGTACTTC. Its translation is CAISAGRAYEQYF.

This clone was detected once. At one of its ends the junction is not consistent with the germline gene, which may arise from a read error. This sample also contains other DNA sequences that code for the same CDR3. The chain carries TRBV15 and TRBJ2-1; D is undetermined. Germline CDR1 and CDR2: LNHNV and YYDKDF (reference sequence). The CDR3 runs 15 residues. This CDR3 is CATSRDSGSFNEQFF. The CDR3 bases are TGTGCCACCAGCAGAGATTCCGGGTCCTTCAATGAGCAGTTCTTC.

The chain carries TRBV5-1 and TRBJ1-2, with D unclear. Trimming took off 5 bases at V and 4 bases at J, with 18 bases between the two ends. Germline V CDR1 and CDR2: SGHRS, YFSETQ. This CDR3 comprises 15 residues. The CDR3 spells CASRQTTSLPYGYTF. The CDR3, as DNA: TGCGCCAGCAGACAAACAACTTCCCTCCCCTATGGCTACACCTTC.

The chain recombines TRBV29-1 with TRBJ1-3; 7 nucleotides line up with TRBD1. Germline V gene data show CDR1 as SQVTM and CDR2 as ANQGSEA. Unmatched junction bases numbered 8, after V lost 5 bases and J lost 4 bases. This CDR3 region has 14 residues. This chain's CDR3 is CSVMEGARGNTIYF. CDR3 bases: TGCAGCGTTATGGAGGGGGCGAGGGGAAACACCATATATTTT. Complete variable domain (other parts from reference TRBV29-1 and TRBJ1-3): SAVISQKPSRDICQRGTSLTIQCQVDSQVTMMFWYRQQPGQSLTLIATANQGSEATYESGFVIDKFPISRPNLTFSTLTVSNMSPEDSSIYLCSVMEGARGNTIYFGEGSWLTVV.

The chain is built from TRBV11-2 and TRBJ1-1; no reliable D call. Germline V gene data show CDR1 as SGHAT and CDR2 as FQNNGV. The V end lost 6 bases, the J end lost 2 bases, and 22 bases lay between the germline ends. This CDR3 is built from 17 residues. The CDR3 is CASRYLLLAPHNTEAFF. DNA for the CDR3: TGTGCCAGCAGATACCTACTTCTAGCGCCCCATAACACTGAAGCTTTCTTT.

The chain combines TRBV5-4 with TRBJ1-1; 12 positions match TRBD1. CDR3 length: 16 amino acids. J gave up 5 bases and V 6 bases, and 11 bases lay outside the gene matches. Germline CDR1 and CDR2: SGHNT and YYREEE (reference sequence). CDR3 residues: CASNAGGQGAYTEAFF. CDR3 nucleotide sequence: TGTGCCAGCAACGCCGGGGGACAGGGGGCGTATACTGAAGCTTTCTTT.

The chain is built from TRBV28 and TRBJ2-7; 7 nucleotides line up with TRBD1. Germline V gene data show CDR1 as MDHEN and CDR2 as SYDVKM. The ends lost 1 base at V and 2 bases at J; junction bases unmatched: 5. The CDR3 consists of 15 residues. CDR3 in DNA: TGTGCCAGCAGTTTATCACGGGGACAGACCTACGAGCAGTACTTC. Encoded protein: CASSLSRGQTYEQYF.

On this clone itself: The identical CDR3 is also encoded by other nucleotide sequences in the sample. The V call is TRBV5-1, the J call TRBJ1-1; D is possibly TRBD1 (5 bases). With 0 bases removed from V and 0 bases from J, the gap between germline ends came to 6 bases. The CDR3 is 14 residues long. The germline V gene encodes CDR1 SGHRS and CDR2 YFSETQ. CDR3 bases: TGCGCCAGCAGCTTGGGGGACCTGAACACTGAAGCTTTCTTT. It specifies CASSLGDLNTEAFF.

The rearrangement links TRBV5-4 to TRBJ2-1; TRBD2 matches 9 bases. The CDR3 spans 15 residues. The V gene's germline CDR1 is SGHNT and CDR2 YYREEE (reference sequence). The V and J ends lost 4 bases and 2 bases, in that order; junction bases with no gene match: 4. The CDR3 reads CASSELAGPYNEQFF. CDR3 DNA: TGTGCCAGCAGCGAGCTAGCGGGGCCCTACAATGAGCAGTTCTTC.

V usage is TRBV10-3 and J usage is TRBJ2-4; D unclear. V lost 10 bases to trimming and J lost 0 bases, with 16 bases between them. The CDR3 extends over 15 amino acids. The germline gives CDR1 ENHRY, CDR2 SYGVKD. The CDR3 reads CATQLSTAAKNIQYF. CDR3 DNA: TGTGCCACTCAGTTGTCCACAGCAGCCAAAAACATTCAGTACTTC.

This clone was found a few times. The J gene is TRBJ2-1, the V gene TRBV2; 8 bases are a match to TRBD1. V trimming: 6 bases; J trimming: 4 bases; junction bases outside the gene matches: 8. CDR3 length: 15 residues. Germline V gives CDR1 SNHLY, CDR2 FYNNEI. CDR3 DNA: TGTGCCAGCAGGGACGACAGGGGTTCTTACAATGAGCAGTTCTTC. Amino acid sequence: CASRDDRGSYNEQFF.

The V gene is TRBV2, the J gene TRBJ2-1; TRBD2 matches at 14 bases. This CDR3 has 15 amino acids. V lost 8 bases and J lost 8; bases outside the gene matches: 8. CDR1 and CDR2 from the germline V gene are SNHLY and FYNNEI. The chain's CDR3 is CASQGKGLAGDEQFF. Here the CDR3 DNA reads TGTGCCAGCCAAGGAAAGGGACTAGCGGGGGATGAGCAGTTCTTC.

Details on this clone: The sample contains more than one DNA sequence encoding this CDR3. The chain recombines TRBV5-8 with TRBJ2-3, with 11 bases lining up with TRBD2. CDR1 and CDR2 (germline): SGHTS, YDEGEE. With V trimmed by 0 bases and J by 6 bases, 6 bases remained unmatched. The CDR3 consists of 16 residues. CDR3 protein: CASSLGLAGSTDTQYF. CDR3 coding DNA: TGTGCCAGCAGCTTGGGACTAGCGGGGTCCACGGATACGCAGTATTTT.

The rearrangement links TRBV2 to TRBJ2-2, with TRBD1 matching over 8 bases. Germline CDR1 and CDR2: SNHLY and FYNNEI. The J segment lost 1 base and the V segment lost 6 bases, leaving 4 bases of the junction unmatched. The CDR3 totals 15 residues. CDR3 residues: CASRRTGMNTGELFF. CDR3 sequence (DNA): TGTGCCAGCAGGAGGACAGGGATGAACACCGGGGAGCTGTTTTTT. Supplemented by reference TRBV2 and TRBJ2-2, the full variable domain reads EPEVTQTPSHQVTQMGQEVILRCVPISNHLYFYWYRQILGQKVEFLVSFYNNEISEKSEIFDDQFSVERPDGSNFTLKIRSTKLEDSAMYFCASRRTGMNTGELFFGEGSRLTVL.

The chain recombines TRBV2 with TRBJ2-1; D gene uncertain. Trimming pared 3 bases from V and 8 bases from J, leaving 2 bases between. CDR3 length: 10 amino acids. Germline V CDR1 and CDR2: SNHLY, FYNNEI. CDR3 coding DNA: TGTGCCAGCAGTGACGATGAGCAGTTCTTC. Translating it yields CASSDDEQFF.

This clone has a single count. This sequence joins TRBV19 and TRBJ2-5, with D perhaps assigned TRBD1 or TRBD2 (7 bases each). The CDR3 contains 17 residues. CDR1 is LNHDA, CDR2 SQIVND, per germline (reference sequence). V gave up 5 bases and J gave up 0 bases, with 19 bases separating them. In DNA form, the CDR3 reads TGTGCCAGTAGTCGCCCTAGGGGGCGGGAGAACCAAGAGACCCAGTACTTC. As protein: CASSRPRGRENQETQYF.

The rearrangement uses TRBV4-1 and TRBJ2-1; 10 nucleotides agree with TRBD2. Germline-derived CDR1 and CDR2 are MGHRA and YSYEKL. This CDR3 comprises 14 residues. The ends lost 7 bases at V and 5 bases at J; junction bases unmatched: 5. The CDR3 loop reads CASTGLAQNNEQFF. The CDR3 region has the DNA TGCGCCAGCACGGGACTAGCGCAAAACAATGAGCAGTTCTTC.

The DNA of the CDR3 is TGTGCCAGCAGCCAAGTAGGACCCACCCCTACTGATACGCAGTATTTT. Protein sequence: CASSQVGPTPTDTQYF. V usage is TRBV4-2 and J usage is TRBJ2-3; D gene ambiguous. The germline V gene encodes CDR1 LGHNA and CDR2 YNFKEQ. The V end lost 1 base, the J end lost 6 bases, and 17 bases lay between the germline ends. The CDR3 is made up of 16 amino acids.

This CDR3 reads CASSSFTSANSYNEQFF. In nucleotides, the CDR3 is TGTGCCAGCAGCTCCTTTACTAGCGCAAACTCCTACAATGAGCAGTTCTTC. The gene calls are TRBV11-3 and TRBJ2-1; 7 bases are a match to TRBD2. Unmatched junction bases numbered 9, after V lost 4 bases and J lost 0 bases. CDR1 is SGHNT, CDR2 YENEEA, per germline. The CDR3 is made up of 17 amino acids.